This T cell receptor (beta chain) originates from a study of T cells after yellow fever vaccination. Study information: SMART-Seq v4 Ultra Low Input served to prepare low-cell-number fractions. Study-level results: Post-booster repertoires again held most primary-vaccination clones (approximately 96% CD4, about 90% CD8). Some clonotypes, a small share, were shared between CD4 and CD8 compartments.

A remark on this clonotype: What it binds is unknown.

This CDR3 contains 16 residues. V was cut by 5 bases and J by 4 bases, with 18 bases left in between. Looked up from germline, CDR1 is MDHEN and CDR2 is SYDVKM. A process of 5'RACE template switching, which added a universal primer site and UMIs, was used to make TCR cDNA. TCRdb analysed the 5' RACE reads with MiXCR anew, one entry per CDR3 protein. The sample consists of a few hundred thousand distinct CDR3 sequences, approximately 12% of them appearing once. The receptor's source is a man between 18 and 35 years old who received the YFV17D yellow fever vaccine. The rearrangement joins TRBV28 to TRBJ1-5; perhaps TRBD1 as D (5 bases). The sequencing used CD4+ T cells sorted from PBMCs, collected 15 days after the yellow fever booster vaccination. CDR3 amino acids: CASSLSGQGLNQPQHF. The CDR3 DNA reads TGTGCCAGCAGTCTGTCAGGGCAGGGATTAAATCAGCCCCAGCATTTT.